The entry below describes one T cell receptor beta chain. Its antigen is unknown. Sequencing was preceded by expansion of antigen-specific CD4+ T cells with viral peptide pools in the ViraFEST assay. At the end of about 10 days of culture, CD4+ T cells were isolated. In the vaccine recipients, nucleocapsid antibodies were negative and there was no prior SARS-CoV-2 infection. Each culture had half its medium swapped for IL-2 medium on days 3 and 7. The data belong to a study of vaccination effects on CD4 cells after COVID-19. General study results and limits: Marked clonal contraction was seen in infection- and vaccine-induced clones late after vaccination.

Here immunoSEQ multiplex PCR was the method, and the copy in TCRdb shows in-frame clones only, minus some. The sample holds some 77,000 clones; approximately 72% are singletons and the top ten take 3.5% to 4.5%. CDR1 is SGHRS and CDR2 is YFSETQ in the germline V gene. This CDR3 comprises 14 residues. Losses at the gene ends were 6 bases for V and 4 bases for J; bases not matched to a gene: 7. The sample was CD4+ T cells from PBMCs cultured with HCoV-OC43 spike peptides, taken before COVID-19 vaccination. Subset defined: HCoV-OC43 spike overlapping peptide pool stimulation. V gene TRBV5-1 combines with J gene TRBJ2-1, with TRBD1 identical over 7 bases. The sequence was collected from a human donor who received a COVID-19 vaccine. The CDR3 region is CASTSGTEYNEQFF. Written as DNA, the CDR3 is TGCGCCAGCACCTCGGGGACAGAGTACAATGAGCAGTTCTTC.